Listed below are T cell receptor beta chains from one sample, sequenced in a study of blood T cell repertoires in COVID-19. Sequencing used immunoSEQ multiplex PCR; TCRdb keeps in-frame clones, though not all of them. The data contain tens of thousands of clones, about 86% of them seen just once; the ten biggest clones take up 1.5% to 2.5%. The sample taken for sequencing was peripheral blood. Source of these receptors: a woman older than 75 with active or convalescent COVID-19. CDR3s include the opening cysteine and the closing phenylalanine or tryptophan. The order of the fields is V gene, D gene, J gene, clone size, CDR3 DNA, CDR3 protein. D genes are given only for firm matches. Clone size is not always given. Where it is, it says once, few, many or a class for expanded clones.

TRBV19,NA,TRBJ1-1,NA,TGTGCCAGTAGTATTATAGGGGGTTACACTGAAGCTTTCTTT,CASSIIGGYTEAFF
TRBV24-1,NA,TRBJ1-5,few,TGTGCCACCAGTGGCCCAGGGGAATCACGGAGCAATCAGCCCCAGCATTTT,CATSGPGESRSNQPQHF
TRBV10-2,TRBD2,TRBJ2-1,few,TGCGCCAGCAGTGAGTTAGGACTAGCGGGGGGACCCTCCTACAATGAGCAGTTCTTC,CASSELGLAGGPSYNEQFF
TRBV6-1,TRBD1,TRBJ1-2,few,TGTGCCAGCCAAGGACAGGGCCTCTCTTATGGCTACACCTTC,CASQGQGLSYGYTF
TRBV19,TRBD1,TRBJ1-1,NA,TGTGCCAGTAGTATCAGGGGGTCCATGAACACTGAAGCTTTCTTT,CASSIRGSMNTEAFF
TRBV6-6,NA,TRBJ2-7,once,TGTGCCAGCAGTGGGACTTATGCATCGGAGCAGTACTTC,CASSGTYASEQYF
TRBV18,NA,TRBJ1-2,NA,TGTGCCAGCTCAGGCCGCTATGGCTACACCTTC,CASSGRYGYTF
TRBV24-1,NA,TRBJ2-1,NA,TGTGCCACCACTAGACAGAAAAATGAGCAGTTCTTC,CATTRQKNEQFF
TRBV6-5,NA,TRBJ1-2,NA,TGTGCCAGCAGACGGACAGAGAACTATGGCTACACCTTC,CASRRTENYGYTF
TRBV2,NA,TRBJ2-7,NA,TGTGCCAGCAGCTCACAGGGTGCCGAGCAGTACTTC,CASSSQGAEQYF
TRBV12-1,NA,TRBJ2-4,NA,TGTGCCAGCAGCGTAAGCCTTCCCCGGGACATTCAGTACTTC,CASSVSLPRDIQYF
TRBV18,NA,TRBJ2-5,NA,TGTGCCAGCTCACAAGGCGGGATCCAAGAGACCCAGTACTTC,CASSQGGIQETQYF
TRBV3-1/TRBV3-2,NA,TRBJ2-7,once,TGTGCCAGCAGCCAAACTCCTCGGAGCTACGAGCAGTACTTC,CASSQTPRSYEQYF
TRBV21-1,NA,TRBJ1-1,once,TGTGCCAGCAACCCCACCCGGGGGGGGGCAGGTGAAGCTTTCTTT,CASNPTRGGAGEAFF
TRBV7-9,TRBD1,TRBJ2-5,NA,TGTGCCAGCACCTTCCGGGACAGGGGAGAGGAGACCCAGTACTTC,CASTFRDRGEETQYF
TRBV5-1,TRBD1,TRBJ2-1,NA,TGCGCCAGCAGCCAGCAGGGACAGGGGTACAATGAGCAGTTCTTC,CASSQQGQGYNEQFF
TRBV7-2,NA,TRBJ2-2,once,TGTGCCAGCAGCTTTTCCGGGGAGAACACCGGGGAGCTGTTTTTT,CASSFSGENTGELFF
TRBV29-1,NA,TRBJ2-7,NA,TGCAGCGTAGGACAGTTCGAGCAGTACTTC,CSVGQFEQYF
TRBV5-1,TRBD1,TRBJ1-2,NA,TGCGCCAGCAGCTTGGCCGACAGGGGGCCAGGGGATGGCTACACCTTC,CASSLADRGPGDGYTF
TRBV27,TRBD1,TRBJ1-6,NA,TGTGCCAGCAGTCAACAGGGGGAAAGGAATTCACCCCTCCACTTT,CASSQQGERNSPLHF
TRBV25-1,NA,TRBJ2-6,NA,TGTGCCAGCAGTGTGTCCATAGGAGCGGGGGCCAACGTCCTGACTTTC,CASSVSIGAGANVLTF
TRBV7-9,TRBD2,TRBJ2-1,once,TGTGCCAGCAGCTTAGGACTAGCCAATGAGCAGTTCTTC,CASSLGLANEQFF
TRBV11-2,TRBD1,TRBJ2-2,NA,TGTGCCAGCAGCTTATTCCGGGACAGGGGGCAGGGTCTGTTTTTT,CASSLFRDRGQGLFF
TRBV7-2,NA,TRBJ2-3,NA,TGTGCCAGCAGCTCAGCCGACAGCTACACAGATACGCAGTATTTT,CASSSADSYTDTQYF
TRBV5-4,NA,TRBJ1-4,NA,TGTGCCAGCAGAAGCAACCCTTCGGCAACTAATGAAAAACTGTTTTTT,CASRSNPSATNEKLFF
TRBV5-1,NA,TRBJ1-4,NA,TGCGCCAGCAGCTCCTCCGGGACAAGCTATGAAAAACTGTTTTTT,CASSSSGTSYEKLFF
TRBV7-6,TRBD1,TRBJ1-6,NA,TGTGCCAGCAGCTTCGGAGGGGGCCAATCACCCCTCCACTTT,CASSFGGGQSPLHF
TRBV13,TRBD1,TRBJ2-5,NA,TGTGCCAGCAGCCGGGGACAGGGCCAAGAGACCCAGTACTTC,CASSRGQGQETQYF
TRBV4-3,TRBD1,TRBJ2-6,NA,TGCGCCAGCAGCCCTGGACAGGGGGCCAGCTCTGGGGCCAACGTCCTGACTTTC,CASSPGQGASSGANVLTF
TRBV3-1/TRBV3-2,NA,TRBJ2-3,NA,TGTGCCAGCAGCCAAGCAACGGTAACAGATACGCAGTATTTT,CASSQATVTDTQYF
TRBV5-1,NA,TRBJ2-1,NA,TGCGCCAGCAGCTTACAGGGTACAAGCTCCTACAATGAGCAGTTCTTC,CASSLQGTSSYNEQFF
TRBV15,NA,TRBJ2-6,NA,TGTGCCACCAGCAGAGTGCCGGGACATAGCTCTGGGGCCAACGTCCTGACTTTC,CATSRVPGHSSGANVLTF
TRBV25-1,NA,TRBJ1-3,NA,TGTGCCAGCGGTGAGAGGTCTGGAAACACCATATATTTT,CASGERSGNTIYF
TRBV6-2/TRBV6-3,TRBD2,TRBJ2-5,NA,TGTGCCAGCAGTCCCAGGACTAGCTGCCAGTACTTC,CASSPRTSCQYF
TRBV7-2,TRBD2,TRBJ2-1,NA,TGTGCCAGCAGCATAGGGACTAGCGGGAGGGTGTACAATGAGCAGTTCTTC,CASSIGTSGRVYNEQFF
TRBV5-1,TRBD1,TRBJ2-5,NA,TGCGCCAGCAGCTTGTCAGGGGGCAAAGCGACCCAGTACTTC,CASSLSGGKATQYF
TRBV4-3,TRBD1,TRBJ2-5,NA,TGCGCCAGCAGCCTCTCCGGGACAGGCCCAACCCAGTACTTC,CASSLSGTGPTQYF
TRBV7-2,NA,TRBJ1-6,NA,TGTGCCAGCAGCTTAAGCCCCGCACCCCTCCACTTT,CASSLSPAPLHF
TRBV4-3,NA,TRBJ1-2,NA,TGCGCCAGCAGCCAAGATCGAGGAGCGAGAAACTATGGCTACACCTTC,CASSQDRGARNYGYTF
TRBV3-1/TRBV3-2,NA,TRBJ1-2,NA,TGTGCCAGCAGCCAAGATTATGGTTTTGACCCGGGTCGGGGCTATGGCTACACCTTC,CASSQDYGFDPGRGYGYTF
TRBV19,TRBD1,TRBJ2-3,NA,TGTGCCAGTAGCAGACAGGGGGCCCGCACAGATACGCAGTATTTT,CASSRQGARTDTQYF
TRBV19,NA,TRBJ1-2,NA,TGTGCCAGTAGAGATAGGGGGGGCGCGGGTTTAGATGGCTACACCTTC,CASRDRGGAGLDGYTF
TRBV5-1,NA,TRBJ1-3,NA,TGCGCCAGCAGCTTGACTGGGGCCCACTCTGGAAACACCATATATTTT,CASSLTGAHSGNTIYF
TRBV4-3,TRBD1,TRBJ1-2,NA,TGCGCCAGCAGCCAGAGGACAGGGGGCCTTGGCTACACCTTC,CASSQRTGGLGYTF
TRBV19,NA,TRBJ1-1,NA,TGTGCCAGTAAGGGGTTGGGGCAGGGGAACACTGAAGCTTTCTTT,CASKGLGQGNTEAFF
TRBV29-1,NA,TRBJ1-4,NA,TGCAGCGTTGGCTCAGCGGTAAACCCATCATGGGAAAAACTGTTTTTT,CSVGSAVNPSWEKLFF
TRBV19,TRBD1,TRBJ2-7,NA,TGTGCCAGTAGTACCCCACAGGGGGACGGCGAGCAGTACTTC,CASSTPQGDGEQYF
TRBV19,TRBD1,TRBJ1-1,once,TGTGCCAGTAGTGGCAGACAGGGGGCGTCGGCGACTGAAGCTTTCTTT,CASSGRQGASATEAFF
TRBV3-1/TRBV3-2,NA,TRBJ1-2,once,TGTGCCAGCAGCCAAAGCGGGCGGAACAACTATGGCTACACCTTC,CASSQSGRNNYGYTF
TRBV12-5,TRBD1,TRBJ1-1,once,TGTGCTAGTGGTTTGCATTCCGGGACAGGGAAGGTAACTTTCTTT,CASGLHSGTGKVTFF
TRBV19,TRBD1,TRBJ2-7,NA,TGTGCCAGTAGAGACAGGGGACGGTCCGAGCAGTACTTC,CASRDRGRSEQYF
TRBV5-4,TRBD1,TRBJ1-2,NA,TGTGCCAGCAGTCTTAGGACAGGGATAAACTATGGCTACACCTTC,CASSLRTGINYGYTF